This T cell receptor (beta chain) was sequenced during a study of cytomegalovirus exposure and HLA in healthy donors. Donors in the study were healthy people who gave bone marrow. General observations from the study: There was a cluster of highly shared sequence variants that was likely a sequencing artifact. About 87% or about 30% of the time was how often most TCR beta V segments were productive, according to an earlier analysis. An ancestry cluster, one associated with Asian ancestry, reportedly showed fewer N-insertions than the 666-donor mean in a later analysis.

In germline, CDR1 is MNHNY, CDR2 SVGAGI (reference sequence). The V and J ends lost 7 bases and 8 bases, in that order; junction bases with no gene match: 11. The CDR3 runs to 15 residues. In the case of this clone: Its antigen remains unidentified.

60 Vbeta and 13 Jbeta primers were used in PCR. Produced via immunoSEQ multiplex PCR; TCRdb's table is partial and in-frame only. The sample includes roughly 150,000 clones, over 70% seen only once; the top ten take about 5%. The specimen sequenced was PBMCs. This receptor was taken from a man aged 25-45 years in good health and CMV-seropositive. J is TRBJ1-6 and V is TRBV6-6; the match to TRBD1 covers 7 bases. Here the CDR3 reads CASTSGGGAYSPLHF. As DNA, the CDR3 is TGTGCCAGCACTTCGGGAGGGGGCGCATATTCACCCCTCCACTTT.